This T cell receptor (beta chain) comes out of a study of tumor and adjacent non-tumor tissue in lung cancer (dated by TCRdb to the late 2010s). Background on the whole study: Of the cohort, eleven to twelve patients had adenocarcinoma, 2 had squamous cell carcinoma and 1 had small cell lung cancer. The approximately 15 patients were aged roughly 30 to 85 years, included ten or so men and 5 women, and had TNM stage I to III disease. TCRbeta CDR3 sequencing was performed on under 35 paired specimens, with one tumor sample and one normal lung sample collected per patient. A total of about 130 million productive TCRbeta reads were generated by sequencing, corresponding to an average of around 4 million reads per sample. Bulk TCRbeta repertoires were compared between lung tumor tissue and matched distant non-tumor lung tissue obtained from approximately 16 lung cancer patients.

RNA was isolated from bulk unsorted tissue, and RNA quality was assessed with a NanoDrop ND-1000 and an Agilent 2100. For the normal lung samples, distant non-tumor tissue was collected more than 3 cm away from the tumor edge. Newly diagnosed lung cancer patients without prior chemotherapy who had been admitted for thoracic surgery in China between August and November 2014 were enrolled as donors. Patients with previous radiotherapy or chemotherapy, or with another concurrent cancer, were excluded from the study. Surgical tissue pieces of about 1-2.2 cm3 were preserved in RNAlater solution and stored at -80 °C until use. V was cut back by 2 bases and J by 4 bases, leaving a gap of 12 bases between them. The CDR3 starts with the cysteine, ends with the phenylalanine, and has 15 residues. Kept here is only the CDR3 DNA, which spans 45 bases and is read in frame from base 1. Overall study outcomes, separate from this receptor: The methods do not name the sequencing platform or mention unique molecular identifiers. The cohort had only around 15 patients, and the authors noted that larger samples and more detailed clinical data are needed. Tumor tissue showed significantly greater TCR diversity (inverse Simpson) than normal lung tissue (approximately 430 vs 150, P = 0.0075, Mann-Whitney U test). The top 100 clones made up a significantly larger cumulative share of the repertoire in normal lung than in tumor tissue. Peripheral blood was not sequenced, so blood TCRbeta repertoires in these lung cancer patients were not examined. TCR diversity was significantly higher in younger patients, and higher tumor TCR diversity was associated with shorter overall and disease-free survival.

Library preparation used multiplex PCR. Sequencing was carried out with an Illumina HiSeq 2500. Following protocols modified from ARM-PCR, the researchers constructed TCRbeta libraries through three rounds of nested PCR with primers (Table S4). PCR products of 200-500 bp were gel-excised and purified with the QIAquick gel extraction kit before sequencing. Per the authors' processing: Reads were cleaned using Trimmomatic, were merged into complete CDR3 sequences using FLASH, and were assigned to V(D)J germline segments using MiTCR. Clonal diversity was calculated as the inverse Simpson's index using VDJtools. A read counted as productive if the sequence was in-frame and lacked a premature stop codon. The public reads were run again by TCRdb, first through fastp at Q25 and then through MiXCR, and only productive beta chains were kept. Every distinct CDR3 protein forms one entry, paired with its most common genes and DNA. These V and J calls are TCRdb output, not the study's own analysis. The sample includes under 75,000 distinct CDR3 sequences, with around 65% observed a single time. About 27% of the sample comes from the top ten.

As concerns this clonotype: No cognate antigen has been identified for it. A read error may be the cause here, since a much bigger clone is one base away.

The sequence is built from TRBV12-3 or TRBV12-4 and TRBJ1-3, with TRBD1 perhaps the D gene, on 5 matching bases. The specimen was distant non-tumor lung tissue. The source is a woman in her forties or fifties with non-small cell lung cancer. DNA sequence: TGTGCCAGCAGTTTAATGGTGTCAGGGGGAAACACCATATATTTT. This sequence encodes CASSLMVSGGNTIYF.